This T cell receptor beta chain was recovered during a study of cytomegalovirus exposure and HLA in healthy donors. About this clone itself: What it binds is not known.

Trimming pared 6 bases from V and 2 bases from J, leaving 11 bases between. The CDR3 consists of 13 residues. Per the germline V gene, CDR1 is GTSNPN and CDR2 is SVGIG (reference sequence). Study conclusions and caveats: Among TCR beta chains of equal frequency, HLA-associated ones were more clonally expanded in a later analysis.

A multiplex PCR was run with 60 Vbeta primers and 13 Jbeta primers. Sequenced by immunoSEQ multiplex PCR; TCRdb stores in-frame clones only, minus some. The profile covers some 190,000 clones, with about 80% appearing a single time and approximately 1.1% taken by the ten largest. Material for sequencing was PBMCs. The receptor's source is a woman in her forties in good health and CMV-seronegative. The chain carries TRBV30 and TRBJ1-3; D is perhaps TRBD1 (6 bases). The CDR3 DNA reads as TGTGCCTGCGGGGGGCACCCTGGAAACACCATATATTTT. Residues: CACGGHPGNTIYF.